Listed here are 2 T cell receptor beta chains from one sample, sequenced in a study of T-cell memory formation after mild COVID-19. MiXCR, applied by TCRdb to the 5' RACE reads, yields one record per CDR3 protein. The table shows about 400,000 distinct CDR3 sequences, with more than 20% occurring only once. The source material was PBMCs or a T cell subset sorted from them (not recorded which). The origin of the receptors is an adult woman who had mild COVID-19 (a few samples of this study predate the infection). Cell type and time point are not known.

The chain has TRBV7-9 and TRBJ2-6, with 7 bases aligning to TRBD1. Germline CDR1 is SEHNR and CDR2 is FQNEAQ (reference sequence). This CDR3 has 14 residues. The V gene end was trimmed by 5 bases and the J gene end by 9 bases; junction bases not matched to a gene: 7. The CDR3 protein is CASSPRQGDNVLTF. Here the CDR3 DNA reads TGTGCCAGCAGCCCCCGACAGGGTGACAACGTCCTGACTTTC.

This clonotype was seen only a few times. The J gene is TRBJ2-5, the V gene TRBV2, with 11 positions matching TRBD2. The CDR3 contains 15 residues. The junction had 5 bases not matched to a gene; V was cut back by 6 bases and J by 2 bases. CDR1 SNHLY and CDR2 FYNNEI come from the germline V gene. The CDR3, as DNA: TGTGCCAGCAGACTAGCGGGGGCGCAGCAAGAGACCCAGTACTTC. It yields the protein CASRLAGAQQETQYF.